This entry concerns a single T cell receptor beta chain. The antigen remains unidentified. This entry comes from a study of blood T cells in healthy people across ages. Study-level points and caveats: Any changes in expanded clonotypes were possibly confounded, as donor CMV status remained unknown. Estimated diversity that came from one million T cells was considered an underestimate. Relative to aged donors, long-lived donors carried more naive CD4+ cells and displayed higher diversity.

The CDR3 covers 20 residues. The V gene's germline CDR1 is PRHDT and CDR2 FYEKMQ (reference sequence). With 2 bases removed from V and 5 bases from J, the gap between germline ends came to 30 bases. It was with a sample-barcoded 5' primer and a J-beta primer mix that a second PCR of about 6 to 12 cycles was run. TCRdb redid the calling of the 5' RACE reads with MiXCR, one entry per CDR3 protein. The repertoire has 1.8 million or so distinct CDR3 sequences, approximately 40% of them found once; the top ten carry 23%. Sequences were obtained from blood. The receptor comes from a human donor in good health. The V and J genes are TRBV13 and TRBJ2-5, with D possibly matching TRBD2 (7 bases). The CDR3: CASSLWLVGGRGLHAETQYF. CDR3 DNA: TGTGCCAGCAGCTTATGGCTAGTCGGGGGGCGGGGGCTTCATGCGGAGACCCAGTACTTC.